These 6 T cell receptor beta chains were sequenced from one sample in a study of cytomegalovirus exposure and HLA in healthy donors. It was with 60 Vbeta and 13 Jbeta primers that the PCR ran. Here immunoSEQ multiplex PCR was the method, and the copy in TCRdb shows in-frame clones only, minus some. The sample has about 210,000 clones; roughly four fifths are singletons. The source material was PBMCs. Receptors originate from a man in his forties in good health and CMV-seropositive.

The chain employs TRBV4-1 and TRBJ2-5; D might be TRBD1 (6 bases). The V and J ends lost 4 bases and 4 bases respectively, with 13 bases between them. The CDR3 loop spans 14 amino acids. Germline V gives CDR1 MGHRA, CDR2 YSYEKL. The CDR3 DNA reads TGCGCCAGCAGCCCAAGCAGGGGCCCAGAGACCCAGTACTTC. Amino acid sequence: CASSPSRGPETQYF.

The gene calls are TRBV27 and TRBJ2-7, with 10 bases matching TRBD2. Trimming took 5 bases from V and 7 from J; bases not matched to a gene: 17. Looked up from germline, CDR1 is MNHEY and CDR2 is SMNVEV (reference sequence). The CDR3 length is 17 residues. The chain's CDR3 is CASSTRFQLAGVGEQYF. The CDR3 region has the DNA TGTGCCAGCAGTACTAGATTCCAGCTAGCGGGAGTAGGGGAGCAGTACTTC.

Comment on this clone: This sample includes further DNA sequences coding for the same CDR3. This chain uses TRBV7-2 with TRBJ1-1; TRBD1 agrees at 10 bases. The trim removed 5 bases at V and 5 bases at J, leaving 5 bases unmatched. CDR1 is SGHTA and CDR2 is FQGNSA in the germline V gene. The CDR3 totals 14 residues. CDR3 DNA sequence: TGTGCCAGCAGCCTGACAGGGGGCGTAACTGAAGCTTTCTTT. Translation gives CASSLTGGVTEAFF.

This chain uses TRBV7-8 with TRBJ2-1, with 14 bases matching TRBD2. This CDR3 contains 15 residues. The V segment lost 4 bases and the J segment 8 bases; nucleotides outside the gene matches: 4. Looked up from germline, CDR1 is SGHVS and CDR2 is FQNEAQ. CDR3 sequence (DNA): TGTGCCAGCAGCTCCGGGACTAGCGGGAGCCATGAGCAGTTCTTC. This translates into CASSSGTSGSHEQFF. The entire variable domain, with the rest obtained from reference TRBV7-8 and TRBJ2-1, is as follows: GAGVSQSPRYKVAKRGQDVALRCDPISGHVSLFWYQQALGQGPEFLTYFQNEAQLDKSGLPSDRFFAERPEGSVSTLKIQRTQQEDSAVYLCASSSGTSGSHEQFFGPGTRLTVL.

V usage is TRBV6-1 and J usage is TRBJ1-5; D is ambiguous. The germline CDR1 and CDR2 sequences are MNHNS and SASEGT. The CDR3 extends over 12 amino acids. The V end was cut by 3 bases, the J end by 5 bases, with 5 bases between. This CDR3 is CASSDGYQPQHF. CDR3 bases: TGTGCCAGCAGTGATGGCTATCAGCCCCAGCATTTT.

Comments on this clone: One end of the junction is discordant with germline, which a read error may explain. The rearrangement links TRBV4-2 to TRBJ2-1, with TRBD2 matching over 8 bases. The length of the CDR3 is 16 residues. The germline V gene has CDR1 LGHNA and CDR2 YNFKEQ. The CDR3 nucleotides read TGTGCCGGCAGCCAAGGAGGTGGACTAGCCGGCAATGAGCAGTTCTTC. Protein product: CAGSQGGGLAGNEQFF.